Below, one TCR beta chain is given with its context. The CDR3 covers 15 residues. Germline V gives CDR1 ENHRY, CDR2 SYGVKD. Trimming cost V 3 bases and J 6 bases; bases outside gene matches: 4. These data come from a study of blood T cell repertoires in COVID-19. Clones were sequenced by immunoSEQ multiplex PCR, and TCRdb holds only the in-frame ones, with some missing. Counted here are fewer than 200,000 clones, about 85% occurring once; the ten biggest clones make up about 3.5%. This chain uses TRBV10-3 with TRBJ1-6; 8 bases align to TRBD1. Sequencing was done on a sample of peripheral blood. The sequence derives from a human donor with acute or convalescent COVID-19. The donor label of this sample is uncertain. The DNA for the CDR3 is TGTGCCATCAGTGATGACAGGGGAACTAATTCACCCCTCCACTTT. This translates into CAISDDRGTNSPLHF.